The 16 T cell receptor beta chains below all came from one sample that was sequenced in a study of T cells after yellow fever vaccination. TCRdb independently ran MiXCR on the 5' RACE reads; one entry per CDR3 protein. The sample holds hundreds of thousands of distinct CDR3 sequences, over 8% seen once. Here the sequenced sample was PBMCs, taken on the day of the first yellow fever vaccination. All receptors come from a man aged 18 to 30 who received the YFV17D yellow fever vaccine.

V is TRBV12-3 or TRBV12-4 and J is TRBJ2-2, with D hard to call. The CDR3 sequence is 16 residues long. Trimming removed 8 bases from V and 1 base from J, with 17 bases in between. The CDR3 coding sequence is TGTGCCAGCGGCCCCCCGAGGCAGAGGAACACCGGGGAGCTGTTTTTT. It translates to CASGPPRQRNTGELFF.

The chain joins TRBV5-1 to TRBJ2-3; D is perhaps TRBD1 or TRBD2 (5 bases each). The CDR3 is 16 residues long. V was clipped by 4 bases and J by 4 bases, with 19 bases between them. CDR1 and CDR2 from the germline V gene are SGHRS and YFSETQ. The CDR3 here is CASSHGDAAGADTQYF. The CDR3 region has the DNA TGCGCCAGCAGCCACGGGGACGCCGCGGGCGCAGATACGCAGTATTTT.

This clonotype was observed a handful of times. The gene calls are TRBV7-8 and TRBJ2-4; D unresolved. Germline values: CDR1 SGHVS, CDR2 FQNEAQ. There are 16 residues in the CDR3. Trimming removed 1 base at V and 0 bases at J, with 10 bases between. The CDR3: CASSLGNPLAKNIQYF. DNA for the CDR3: TGTGCCAGCAGCTTAGGAAACCCTTTAGCCAAAAACATTCAGTACTTC.

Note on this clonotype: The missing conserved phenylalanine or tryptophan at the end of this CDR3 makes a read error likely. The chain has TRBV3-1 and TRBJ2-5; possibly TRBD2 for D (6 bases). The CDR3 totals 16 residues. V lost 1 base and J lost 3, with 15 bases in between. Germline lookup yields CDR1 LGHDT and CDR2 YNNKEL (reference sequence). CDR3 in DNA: TGTGCCAGCAGCCAAGTAGGAGGGGAGAAAGAAGAGACCCAGTACCTC. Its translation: CASSQVGGEKEETQYL.

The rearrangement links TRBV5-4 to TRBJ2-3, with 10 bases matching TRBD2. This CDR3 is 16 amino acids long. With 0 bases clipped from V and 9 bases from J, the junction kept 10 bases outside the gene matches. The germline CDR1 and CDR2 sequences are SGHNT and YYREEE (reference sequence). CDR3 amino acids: CASSLDPAGGPTTQYF. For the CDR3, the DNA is TGTGCCAGCAGCTTGGATCCAGCGGGGGGGCCAACCACGCAGTATTTT.

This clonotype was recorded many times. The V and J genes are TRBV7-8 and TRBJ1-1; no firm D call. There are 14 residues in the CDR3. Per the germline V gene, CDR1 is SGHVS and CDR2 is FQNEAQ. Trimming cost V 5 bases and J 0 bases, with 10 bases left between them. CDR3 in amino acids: CASSPGPLNTEAFF. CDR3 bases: TGTGCCAGCAGCCCCGGACCTCTGAACACTGAAGCTTTCTTT.

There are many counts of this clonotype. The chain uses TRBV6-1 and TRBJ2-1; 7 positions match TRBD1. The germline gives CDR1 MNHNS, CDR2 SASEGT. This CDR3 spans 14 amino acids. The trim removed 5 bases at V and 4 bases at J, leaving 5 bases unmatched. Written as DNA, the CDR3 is TGTGCCAGCAGTAGGGACAGCGCGTACAATGAGCAGTTCTTC. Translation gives CASSRDSAYNEQFF.

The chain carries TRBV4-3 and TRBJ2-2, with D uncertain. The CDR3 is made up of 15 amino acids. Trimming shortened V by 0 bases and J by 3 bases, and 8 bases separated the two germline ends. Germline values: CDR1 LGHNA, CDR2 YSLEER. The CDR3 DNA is TGCGCCAGCAGCCAAGATGTGATTTACACCGGGGAGCTGTTTTTT. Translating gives CASSQDVIYTGELFF.

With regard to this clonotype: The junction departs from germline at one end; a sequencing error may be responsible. CDR3 in DNA: TGCGCCAGCAGGTTGGCGGGGCTACTACAAGAGACCCAGTACTTC. Amino acid sequence: CASRLAGLLQETQYF. The chain is built from TRBV5-1 and TRBJ2-5; perhaps TRBD2 as D (6 bases). CDR1 is SGHRS and CDR2 is YFSETQ in the germline V gene. The CDR3 extends over 15 amino acids.

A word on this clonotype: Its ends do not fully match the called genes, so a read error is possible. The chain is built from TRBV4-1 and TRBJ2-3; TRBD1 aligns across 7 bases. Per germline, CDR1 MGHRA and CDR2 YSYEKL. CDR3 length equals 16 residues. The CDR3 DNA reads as TGCGACAGCAGCAAAAGACAGGGCGGGAGCACAGATACGCAGTATTTT. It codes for CDSSKRQGGSTDTQYF.

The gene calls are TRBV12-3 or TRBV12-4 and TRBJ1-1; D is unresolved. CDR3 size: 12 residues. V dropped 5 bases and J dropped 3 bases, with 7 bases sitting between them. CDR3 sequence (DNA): TGTGCCAGCAGTCCGGAATACACTGAAGCTTTCTTT. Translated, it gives CASSPEYTEAFF.

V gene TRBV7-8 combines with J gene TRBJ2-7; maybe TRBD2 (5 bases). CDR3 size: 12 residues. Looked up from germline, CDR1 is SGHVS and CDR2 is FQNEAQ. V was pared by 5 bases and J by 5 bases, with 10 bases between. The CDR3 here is CASSKLGHEQYV. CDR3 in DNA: TGTGCCAGCAGCAAACTAGGCCACGAGCAGTACGTC.

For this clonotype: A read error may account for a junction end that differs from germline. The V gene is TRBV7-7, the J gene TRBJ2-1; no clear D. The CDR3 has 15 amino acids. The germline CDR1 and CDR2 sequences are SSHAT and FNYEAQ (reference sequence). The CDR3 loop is CASSPTPNSYNEQFF. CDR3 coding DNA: TGTGCTAGCAGCCCGACTCCTAATAGCTACAATGAGCAGTTCTTC.

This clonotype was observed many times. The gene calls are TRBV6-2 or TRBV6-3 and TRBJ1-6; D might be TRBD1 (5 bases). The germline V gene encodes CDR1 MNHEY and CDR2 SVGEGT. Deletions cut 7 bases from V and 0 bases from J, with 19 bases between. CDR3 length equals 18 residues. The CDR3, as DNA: TGTGCCAGCACCCTCTTTCGCGGGGGAAGCTCCTATAATTCACCCCTCCACTTT. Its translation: CASTLFRGGSSYNSPLHF.

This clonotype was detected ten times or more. For the CDR3, the DNA is TGTGCCAGCAGTTACTCCCTCCAGGGTGGTCAGAAACTGTTTTTT. This gives the protein CASSYSLQGGQKLFF. The chain couples TRBV6-5 to TRBJ1-4, with D perhaps TRBD1 (5 bases). The CDR3 has 15 amino acids. Germline V gives CDR1 MNHEY, CDR2 SVGAGI. The germline V and J ends were trimmed by 0 bases and 11 bases, with 16 bases remaining between them.

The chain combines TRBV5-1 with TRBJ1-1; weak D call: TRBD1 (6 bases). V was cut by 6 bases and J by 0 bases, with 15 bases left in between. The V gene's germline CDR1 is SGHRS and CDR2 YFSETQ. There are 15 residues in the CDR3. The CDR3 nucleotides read TGCGCCAGCACTCTCCGGACAGATATGAACACTGAAGCTTTCTTT. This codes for CASTLRTDMNTEAFF. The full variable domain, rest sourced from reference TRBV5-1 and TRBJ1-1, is KAGVTQTPRYLIKTRGQQVTLSCSPISGHRSVSWYQQTPGQGLQFLFEYFSETQRNKGNFPGRFSGRQFSNSRSEMNVSTLELGDSALYLCASTLRTDMNTEAFFGQGTRLTVV.